This T cell receptor (beta chain) was documented in a study of CD8+ T cells in alopecia areata. Study-wide results and limits: Tofacitinib yielded significantly lower scalp clonality and fewer expanded CD8+ clones among the top 100. Uncertainty about whether baseline CD8+ expansion is linked to response remains, with one nonresponder.

The treatment here: oral pan-JAK inhibitor, 5-10 mg twice daily. It was cDNA, reverse transcribed from extracted RNA, that served as the sequencing template. Clones were read by immunoSEQ multiplex PCR, and TCRdb kept only the in-frame ones, dropping some. The sample has approximately 280,000 clones, 58% seen once. Concerning this clone itself: The target antigen is unknown.

The CDR3 extends over 15 amino acids. Trimming left V 2 bases short and J 2 bases short, with 12 bases between. Germline lookup yields CDR1 SGHTA and CDR2 FQGNSA. The chain combines TRBV7-2 with TRBJ1-2, with no clear D. Sample: CD4+ T cells sorted from blood, taken at week 24, from a patient treated with tofacitinib. This TCR came from a human donor with alopecia areata. In nucleotides, the CDR3 is TGTGCCAGCAGCTTAATGGGGTCGGGGAACTATGGCTACACCTTC. Translation gives CASSLMGSGNYGYTF.